What follows are 5 T cell receptor beta chains derived from one specimen sequenced in a study of molecular identifiers for immune sequencing clone quantification. TCRdb reprocessed the PCR reads with MiXCR, giving one entry per CDR3 protein. The repertoire holds about 510,000 distinct CDR3 sequences, about 26% seen once, with roughly 0.79% in the top ten. Sequencing input: naive CD8+ T cells from blood, with Jurkat cell RNA spiked in. Subset here: FACS-sorted CD8+CD4-CCR7+CD45RA+ naive T cells. All receptors derive from a human donor in good health. Some libraries in this study had Jurkat cell RNA spiked in.

This clonotype was counted only a few times. This chain joins TRBV29-1 and TRBJ2-7; 7 bases are shared with TRBD1. Germline CDR1 and CDR2: SQVTM and ANQGSEA. J was trimmed by 4 bases and V by 6 bases; bases with no gene match: 9. CDR3 length equals 13 residues. The CDR3 DNA sequence: TGCAGCGTCCTGGACAGGTGGCAGTACGAGCAGTACTTC. Protein sequence: CSVLDRWQYEQYF.

This clonotype was seen only a few times. V and J are TRBV5-6 and TRBJ1-1, with D tentatively TRBD1 (6 bases). CDR3 length equals 14 residues. The V end lost 2 bases, the J end lost 2 bases, and 10 bases lay between the germline ends. Germline V CDR1 and CDR2: SGHDT, YYEEEE. The CDR3 DNA is TGTGCCAGCAGCTTTTACAGGGTTAACACTGAAGCTTTCTTT. This codes for CASSFYRVNTEAFF.

This clonotype was seen ten or more times. The gene calls are TRBV5-8 and TRBJ2-3; D unresolved. Between the trimmed V and J ends, which lost 4 bases and 14 bases, there was a span of 14 bases. Per the germline V gene, CDR1 is SGHTS and CDR2 is YDEGEE. CDR3 length: 11 amino acids. DNA of the CDR3: TGTGCCAGCAGCCCCACGGAAGCCCGGTATTTT. It is translated as CASSPTEARYF.

This clonotype was counted ten times or more. The V gene is TRBV12-3 or TRBV12-4, the J gene TRBJ1-5; D not resolved. Trimming took off 6 bases at V and 0 bases at J, with 6 bases between the two ends. This CDR3 has 13 residues. CDR3 amino acids: CASRKLSNQPQHF. DNA for the CDR3: TGTGCCAGCAGAAAACTTAGCAATCAGCCCCAGCATTTT.

This clonotype has more than one count but fewer than ten. The chain has TRBV21-1 and TRBJ1-1. TRBV21-1 is a pseudogene segment. There are 17 residues in the CDR3. Written as DNA, the CDR3 is TGTGCCAGCAGCCCAAGTCGACCTCCCGGCATGAACACTGAAGCTTTCTTT. Amino acids: CASSPSRPPGMNTEAFF.